Shown below are 20 T cell receptor beta chains from a single sample sequenced in a study of T cells after yellow fever vaccination. TCRdb recomputed calls from the 5' RACE reads with MiXCR, one row per CDR3 protein. The table shows more than 20,000 distinct CDR3 sequences, with under 7% occurring only once. Sequenced material: PBMCs, either bulk or a sorted T-cell subset (CD4+, CD8+, memory, or dextramer-sorted; not recorded which), taken 15 days after the yellow fever booster vaccination. These receptors all come from a man younger than 45 who received the YFV17D yellow fever vaccine.

Ten or more counts support this clonotype. This chain connects TRBV10-1 to TRBJ2-5; a possible D gene is TRBD1 (6 bases). Trimming took off 9 bases at V and 2 bases at J, with 19 bases between the two ends. The CDR3 consists of 15 residues. The germline CDR1 and CDR2 sequences are WNHNN and SYGVQD (reference sequence). The CDR3 region has the DNA TGCGCCAGTTACCGGGACACTAAACGACAAGAGACCCAGTACTTC. Its translation is CASYRDTKRQETQYF.

Of note for this clonotype: This may be a read error, as it is one base from a much larger clone. The conserved closing phenylalanine or tryptophan is absent in this CDR3, likely reflecting a read error. The chain links TRBV6-1 to TRBJ2-2, with 11 bases aligning to TRBD2. CDR3 length equals 16 residues. CDR1 is MNHNS, CDR2 SASEGT, per germline. Trimming cost V 5 bases and J 4 bases; bases outside gene matches: 6. The CDR3 protein is CASSKLAGVGTGELFS. CDR3 bases: TGTGCCAGCAGTAAACTAGCGGGAGTTGGCACCGGGGAGCTGTTTTCT.

In its sample, this clonotype was seen many times. V usage is TRBV7-2 and J usage is TRBJ2-7; D is tentatively TRBD1 or TRBD2 (6 bases each). The CDR3 is 14 residues long. Trimming removed 2 bases from V and 6 bases from J, with 14 bases in between. CDR1 SGHTA and CDR2 FQGNSA come from the germline V gene. CDR3 sequence reads: CASSLTGADSEQYF. The CDR3 nucleotides are TGTGCCAGCAGCTTAACGGGGGCAGATTCCGAGCAGTACTTC.

At least ten counts were recorded for this clonotype. The chain employs TRBV20-1 and TRBJ2-5; TRBD1 or TRBD2 may be the D gene (7 bases each). The CDR3 sequence is 14 residues long. Trimming removed 6 bases at V and 5 bases at J, with 19 bases between. The germline gives CDR1 DFQATT, CDR2 SNEGSKA (reference sequence). This CDR3 reads CSASWEGAVETQYF. The CDR3 bases are TGCAGTGCCAGCTGGGAGGGGGCTGTTGAGACCCAGTACTTC.

This clonotype was found many times. The chain uses TRBV13 and TRBJ2-1; tentative D call: TRBD2 (6 bases). The CDR3 runs to 13 residues. Germline V gene lookup returns CDR1 PRHDT and CDR2 FYEKMQ (reference sequence). Trimming cost V 5 bases and J 15 bases, with 20 bases left between them. Here the CDR3 reads CASSPPGGNSPFF. CDR3 nucleotides: TGTGCCAGCAGCCCTCCCGGGGGTAATTCGCCGTTCTTC.

This clonotype has ten or more counts. This chain joins TRBV20-1 and TRBJ2-7; 11 nucleotides line up with TRBD2. Germline V gene lookup returns CDR1 DFQATT and CDR2 SNEGSKA (reference sequence). The ends lost 3 bases at V and 0 bases at J; junction bases unmatched: 7. There are 16 residues in the CDR3. CDR3 amino acids: CSARGRLAGNSYEQYF. The CDR3 DNA follows: TGCAGTGCTAGGGGGCGACTAGCGGGGAACTCCTACGAGCAGTACTTC.

This clonotype came up many times. This sequence joins TRBV5-1 and TRBJ2-5, with D maybe TRBD2 (5 bases). This CDR3 region has 14 residues. Looked up from germline, CDR1 is SGHRS and CDR2 is YFSETQ. The V and J ends lost 4 bases and 1 base respectively, with 11 bases between them. CDR3 nucleotides: TGCGCCAGCAGCCACGGGGAGCGCCAAGAGACCCAGTACTTC. Residues: CASSHGERQETQYF.

This clonotype was seen repeatedly, ten times or more. This chain uses TRBV19 with TRBJ2-1; 11 bases line up with TRBD2. Germline V lookup: CDR1 LNHDA, CDR2 SQIVND (reference sequence). V gave up 5 bases and J gave up 8 bases; unmatched junction bases: 8. The CDR3 is 15 amino acids. This chain's CDR3 is CASSGRVAGGDEQFF. CDR3 DNA: TGTGCCAGTAGTGGAAGGGTAGCGGGAGGGGATGAGCAGTTCTTC.

Many counts were recorded for this clonotype. V usage is TRBV27 and J usage is TRBJ1-1, with a tentative D call TRBD1 (5 bases). The V gene lost 5 bases and the J gene lost 2 bases, with 12 bases spanning the gap. The germline gives CDR1 MNHEY, CDR2 SMNVEV (reference sequence). This CDR3 has 14 residues. The CDR3 DNA sequence: TGTGCCAGCAGTCAGAACAGGTTAAACACTGAAGCTTTCTTT. It yields the protein CASSQNRLNTEAFF.

This clonotype was counted ten times or more. The gene calls are TRBV20-1 and TRBJ2-1; 9 bases agree with TRBD2. V dropped 7 bases and J dropped 7; count of bases not matched to a gene: 11. Germline CDR1 DFQATT, CDR2 SNEGSKA (reference sequence). The CDR3 sequence is 14 residues long. For the CDR3, the DNA is TGCAGTGGTAAAGCGGGAGGAGGGGGAAATGAGCAGTTCTTC. This encodes CSGKAGGGGNEQFF.

There are many counts of this clonotype. V usage is TRBV10-1 and J usage is TRBJ2-1; no clear D gene. The CDR3 covers 15 residues. Germline assignment: CDR1 WNHNN and CDR2 SYGVQD (reference sequence). The V gene lost 9 bases and the J gene lost 4 bases, with 19 bases spanning the gap. CDR3 DNA: TGCGCCAGAATCTCTTCTCGAGCGAAATACAATGAGCAGTTCTTC. Translating gives CARISSRAKYNEQFF.

This clonotype was counted at least ten times. V is TRBV5-1 and J is TRBJ2-1, with 8 bases fitting TRBD2. Trimming cost V 6 bases and J 9 bases; bases outside gene matches: 11. Germline V gene sequence: CDR1 SGHRS, CDR2 YFSETQ. The CDR3 runs to 14 residues. CDR3 region: CASMTTGGPVEQFF. The CDR3 nucleotides are TGCGCCAGCATGACGACGGGAGGGCCCGTTGAGCAGTTCTTC. Drawing the rest from reference TRBV5-1 and TRBJ2-1, the complete variable domain is KAGVTQTPRYLIKTRGQQVTLSCSPISGHRSVSWYQQTPGQGLQFLFEYFSETQRNKGNFPGRFSGRQFSNSRSEMNVSTLELGDSALYLCASMTTGGPVEQFFGPGTRLTVL.

This clonotype was observed a few times. The genes are TRBV18 and TRBJ2-7; TRBD1 matches at 7 bases. Trimming at V came to 5 bases and at J to 0 bases, leaving 7 bases not matched to a gene. Germline-derived CDR1 and CDR2 are KGHSH and LQKENI. The CDR3 loop spans 15 amino acids. CDR3 bases: TGTGCCAGCTCAGCTCAACAGGGGCACTCCTACGAGCAGTACTTC. This translates into CASSAQQGHSYEQYF.

This clonotype has at least ten counts. Relative to the germline gene, one junction end is altered; a read error may explain this. The CDR3 is CASSLGTGGAQGTQYF. CDR3 bases: TGTGCCAGCAGCTTAGGGACAGGGGGTGCCCAAGGGACCCAGTACTTC. The rearrangement uses TRBV7-3 and TRBJ2-5, with 11 bases aligning to TRBD1. Germline CDR1 and CDR2: SGHTA and FQGTGA. This CDR3 is 16 amino acids long.

The gene calls are TRBV5-1 and TRBJ2-2, with no clear D. Germline assignment: CDR1 SGHRS and CDR2 YFSETQ. CDR3 length: 13 amino acids. The V end lost 1 base, the J end lost 4 bases, and 5 bases lay between the germline ends. CDR3: CASSLYATGELFF. CDR3 nucleotide sequence: TGCGCCAGCAGCTTGTATGCCACCGGGGAGCTGTTTTTT.

Many counts were recorded for this clonotype. The chain joins TRBV7-3 to TRBJ2-7; a weak D match, TRBD2 (6 bases). Germline CDR1 SGHTA, CDR2 FQGTGA. The V end lost 4 bases, the J end lost 7 bases, and 14 bases lay between the germline ends. CDR3 length equals 13 residues. CDR3 region: CASSSSGSGEQYF. CDR3 DNA sequence: TGTGCCAGCAGCTCCTCGGGGAGCGGGGAGCAGTACTTC.

This clonotype has a count of ten or more. The gene calls are TRBV7-9 and TRBJ1-1; no clear D. Germline V gene sequence: CDR1 SEHNR, CDR2 FQNEAQ (reference sequence). Trimming took off 5 bases at V and 4 bases at J, with 14 bases between the two ends. There are 14 residues in the CDR3. CDR3 sequence: CASSLSTSPTEAFF. The CDR3 nucleotides are TGTGCCAGCAGCCTCTCTACGTCTCCCACTGAAGCTTTCTTT.

Many counts were recorded for this clonotype. The chain has TRBV29-1 and TRBJ1-1; D may be TRBD1 (5 bases). Germline-derived CDR1 and CDR2 are SQVTM and ANQGSEA. The CDR3 is made up of 13 amino acids. Trimming shortened V by 4 bases and J by 5 bases, and 14 bases separated the two germline ends. CDR3 protein: CSVVGVYWTEAFF. The CDR3 region has the DNA TGCAGCGTTGTGGGGGTCTACTGGACTGAAGCTTTCTTT.

This clonotype was detected ten times or more. V is TRBV29-1 and J is TRBJ2-5; D remains unclear. The germline V gene encodes CDR1 SQVTM and CDR2 ANQGSEA. Trimming cost V 6 bases and J 5 bases, with 22 bases left between them. The CDR3 consists of 15 residues. This CDR3 reads CSVASDMGSGETQYF. For the CDR3, the DNA is TGCAGCGTCGCATCCGACATGGGGTCCGGGGAGACCCAGTACTTC.

This clonotype was recorded many times. The CDR3 DNA follows: TGCGCCAGCAGCAGCGTGGACGGATCCTACGAGCAGTACTTC. Its translation: CASSSVDGSYEQYF. V usage is TRBV5-1 and J usage is TRBJ2-7; D is unresolved. CDR3 size: 14 residues. Trimming pared 4 bases from V and 1 base from J, leaving 12 bases between. Looked up from germline, CDR1 is SGHRS and CDR2 is YFSETQ.